A selection of T cell receptor beta chains follows, all from one sample in a study of Graves' ophthalmopathy and Graves' hyperthyroidism. TCRdb re-analysed the multiplex PCR reads in MiXCR, keeping a single row per CDR3 protein. The sample holds over 650,000 distinct CDR3 sequences; 35% to 45% are singletons and the top ten take more than 3%. Sequencing was performed on peripheral blood. The source is an adult man with Graves' ophthalmopathy. Both conserved end residues are part of each CDR3. D genes are given only for firm matches. The size of a clone is reported for some rows only, either as once, few or many, or as a class for expanded clones.

D: NA; size: NA; V: TRBV15; J: TRBJ2-3; length: 15; CDR3: CATSRDVVLTDTQYF; DNA: TGTGCCACCAGCAGAGATGTTGTTCTCACAGATACGCAGTATTTT
D: TRBD1; size: few; V: TRBV10-3; J: TRBJ1-2; length: 14; CDR3: CASSSLQGLRGYTF; DNA: TGTGCCAGCAGTTCCTTACAGGGGTTGAGAGGCTACACCTTC
D: NA; size: NA; V: TRBV30; J: TRBJ1-1; length: 11; CDR3: CAWSRNTEAFF; DNA: TGTGCCTGGAGTAGAAACACTGAAGCTTTCTTT
D: NA; size: NA; V: TRBV10-3; J: TRBJ1-1; length: 14; CDR3: CAVRAGQVNTEAFF; DNA: TGTGCCGTTAGAGCGGGGCAGGTGAACACTGAAGCTTTCTTT
D: NA; size: many; V: TRBV20-1; J: TRBJ2-7; length: 14; CDR3: CSASGPETPYEQYF; DNA: TGCAGTGCTAGTGGGCCCGAGACTCCTTACGAGCAGTACTTC
D: NA; size: many; V: TRBV20-1; J: TRBJ1-4; length: 17; CDR3: CSARDRITGNTNEKLFF; DNA: TGCAGTGCTAGAGACCGAATAACGGGGAACACGAATGAAAAACTGTTTTTT
D: TRBD2; size: NA; V: TRBV27; J: TRBJ2-7; length: 16; CDR3: CASSSSTSARSYEQYF; DNA: TGTGCCAGCAGTTCGTCGACTAGCGCCCGCAGCTACGAGCAGTACTTC
D: NA; size: NA; V: TRBV9; J: TRBJ1-5; length: 16; CDR3: CASSEEWANSNQPQHF; DNA: TGTGCCAGCAGTGAAGAATGGGCCAATAGCAATCAGCCCCAGCATTTT
D: NA; size: few; V: TRBV30; J: TRBJ2-5; length: 14; CDR3: CAWSAVLLGETQYF; DNA: TGTGCCTGGAGCGCGGTTCTGCTGGGGGAGACCCAGTACTTC
D: NA; size: few; V: TRBV4-3; J: TRBJ1-5; length: 15; CDR3: CASSQDEGVNQPQHF; DNA: TGCGCCAGCAGCCAAGATGAGGGGGTAAATCAGCCCCAGCATTTT
D: NA; size: few; V: TRBV6-5; J: TRBJ1-2; length: 13; CDR3: CASGRGGGYGYTF; DNA: TGTGCCAGCGGACGGGGAGGGGGCTATGGCTACACCTTC
D: TRBD2; size: NA; V: TRBV20-1; J: TRBJ2-6; length: 14; CDR3: CSARGLAGVYVLIF; DNA: TGCAGTGCTAGGGGACTAGCGGGAGTCTACGTCCTGATTTTC
D: NA; size: NA; V: TRBV29-1; J: TRBJ2-1; length: 11; CDR3: CSVQWGSGQFF; DNA: TGCAGCGTTCAGTGGGGGAGTGGGCAGTTCTTC
D: NA; size: NA; V: TRBV2; J: TRBJ2-7; length: 16; CDR3: CASSLSAAGQVREQYF; DNA: TGTGCCAGCAGTTTATCGGCGGCAGGGCAAGTGAGGGAGCAGTACTTC
D: TRBD1; size: few; V: TRBV12-5; J: TRBJ1-2; length: 13; CDR3: CASAMTGGVGYTF; DNA: TGTGCTAGTGCCATGACAGGGGGCGTCGGCTACACCTTC
D: NA; size: many; V: TRBV12-3/TRBV12-4; J: TRBJ1-2; length: 12; CDR3: CASSSTAYGYTF; DNA: TGTGCCAGCAGTTCCACAGCATATGGCTACACCTTC
D: TRBD1; size: NA; V: TRBV10-3; J: TRBJ2-5; length: 15; CDR3: CAILPETGVQETQYF; DNA: TGTGCCATCCTACCGGAGACAGGGGTCCAAGAGACCCAGTACTTC
D: NA; size: NA; V: TRBV2; J: TRBJ2-5; length: 14; CDR3: CASSFRDTGETQYF; DNA: TGTGCCAGCAGTTTCAGGGACACGGGGGAGACCCAGTACTTC